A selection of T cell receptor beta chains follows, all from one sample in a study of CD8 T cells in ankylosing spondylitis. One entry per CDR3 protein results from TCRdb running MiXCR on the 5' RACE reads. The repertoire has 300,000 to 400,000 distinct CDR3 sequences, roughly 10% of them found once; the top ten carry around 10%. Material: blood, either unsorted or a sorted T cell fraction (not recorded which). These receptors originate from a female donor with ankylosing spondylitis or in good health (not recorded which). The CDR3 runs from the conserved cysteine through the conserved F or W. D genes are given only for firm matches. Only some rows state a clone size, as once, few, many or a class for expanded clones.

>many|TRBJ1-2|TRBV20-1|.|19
CSALDLRLDAQLANYGYTF
TGCAGTGCTTTAGACCTCCGTTTGGACGCTCAGTTAGCTAACTATGGCTACACCTTC
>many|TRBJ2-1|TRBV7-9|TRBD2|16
CASSREIAGPNNEQFF
TGTGCCAGCAGCCGAGAAATAGCGGGGCCAAACAATGAGCAGTTCTTC
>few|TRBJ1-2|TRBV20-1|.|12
CSASTGNYGYTF
TGCAGTGCTAGCACAGGGAACTATGGCTACACCTTC
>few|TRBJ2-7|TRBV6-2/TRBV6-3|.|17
CASSYSRSRGGPYEQYF
TGTGCCAGCAGTTACTCCCGGTCCAGGGGAGGCCCCTACGAGCAGTACTTC
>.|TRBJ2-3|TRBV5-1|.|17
CASSSTNGRGLGDTQYF
TGCGCCAGCAGCTCGACGAACGGCAGGGGACTTGGAGATACGCAGTATTTT
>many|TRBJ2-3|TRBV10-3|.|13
CAITQTSTDTQYF
TGTGCCATCACTCAGACTAGCACAGATACGCAGTATTTT
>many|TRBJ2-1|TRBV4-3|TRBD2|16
CASSQVSGSAYNEQFF
TGCGCCAGCAGCCAAGTTAGCGGGAGCGCCTACAATGAGCAGTTCTTC
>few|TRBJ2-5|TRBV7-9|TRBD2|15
CASSLAAGGPETQYF
TGTGCCAGCAGCTTAGCAGCGGGGGGGCCGGAGACCCAGTACTTC
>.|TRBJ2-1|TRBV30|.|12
CAWSPRDNEQFF
TGTGCCTGGAGTCCCAGGGACAATGAGCAGTTCTTC
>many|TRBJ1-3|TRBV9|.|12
CASSVAGNTIYF
TGTGCCAGCAGCGTAGCTGGAAACACCATATATTTT
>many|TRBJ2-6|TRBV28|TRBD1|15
CASIDRASGANVLTF
TGTGCCAGCATCGACAGGGCCTCTGGGGCCAACGTCCTGACTTTC
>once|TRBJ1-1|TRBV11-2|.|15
CASSLPREKNTEAFF
TGTGCCAGCAGCCTTCCCAGGGAGAAGAACACTGAAGCTTTCTTT
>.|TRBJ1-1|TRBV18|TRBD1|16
CASSAGTGIWSTEAFF
TGTGCCAGCTCAGCAGGGACAGGGATTTGGAGCACTGAAGCTTTCTTT
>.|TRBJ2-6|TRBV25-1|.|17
CASSEGWRSSGANVLTF
TGTGCCAGCAGTGAAGGGTGGCGAAGCTCTGGGGCCAACGTCCTGACTTTC
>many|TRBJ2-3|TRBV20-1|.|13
CSARVVATDTQYF
TGCAGTGCACGGGTGGTGGCGACAGATACGCAGTATTTT
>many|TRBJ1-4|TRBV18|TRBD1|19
CASSPVLGGGTEGEEKLFF
TGTGCCAGCTCACCCGTTCTAGGGGGCGGAACAGAAGGTGAAGAAAAACTGTTTTTT
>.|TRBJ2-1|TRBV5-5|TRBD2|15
CASSPTSGAGNEQFF
TGTGCCAGCAGCCCGACTAGCGGGGCGGGAAATGAGCAGTTCTTC
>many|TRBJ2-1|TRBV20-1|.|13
CSASEGIGNEQFF
TGCAGTGCTAGTGAAGGGATTGGGAATGAGCAGTTCTTC
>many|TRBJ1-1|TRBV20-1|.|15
CRGGLSGTENTEAFF
TGCAGAGGCGGGCTTTCCGGGACGGAGAACACTGAAGCTTTCTTT
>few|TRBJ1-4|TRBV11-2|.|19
CASSLDLFGRGPGSEKLFF
TGTGCCAGCAGCTTAGATCTTTTTGGGAGAGGACCGGGCTCTGAAAAACTGTTTTTT